This TCR beta chain was captured by sequencing in a study of T cell responses to AZD1222 COVID-19 vaccine. CDR1 LGHNA and CDR2 YNFKEQ come from the germline V gene. The CDR3 length is 19 residues. Trimming at V came to 0 bases and at J to 10 bases, leaving 18 bases not matched to a gene. Sequencing was performed with immunoSEQ multiplex PCR; in TCRdb, only in-frame clones are kept and a portion is missing. The sample has some 120,000 clones, about 85% seen once. The sequence derives from an adult who received the AZD1222 COVID-19 vaccine. The sequencing used peripheral blood, collected 28 days after the second AZD1222 dose. This chain joins TRBV4-2 and TRBJ1-6; 7 bases agree with TRBD1. CDR3: CASSQDPDSLTGFISPLHF. Written as DNA, the CDR3 is TGTGCCAGCAGCCAAGATCCGGATTCTCTGACAGGGTTTATCTCACCCCTCCACTTT.